This entry features one T cell receptor beta chain sequence. The antigen it binds to is not known. No base-level quality is on record; no much larger clone is a single base apart. This sample stems from a study of OX40 agonist ivuxolimab in advanced cancers. About the study as a whole: Ivuxolimab, which targeted the costimulatory receptor OX40 (CD134), was an agonistic, fully human IgG2 monoclonal antibody. Intravenous ivuxolimab was administered to patients every 2 weeks at six dose levels: 0.01, 0.1, 0.3, 1.5, 3 and 10 mg/kg. Among the roughly 52 dose-escalation patients, around 19 had hepatocellular carcinoma, roughly 15 melanoma, 9 renal cell carcinoma and 9 head and neck cancer. In the dose-escalation cohort, 82.7% of patients were male, and the mean age was approximately 64 years, with a range of roughly 20 to 80. Patients were allowed to have had prior anti-PD-1, anti-PD-L1 or anti-CTLA-4 therapy, and approximately 40% of the dose-escalation patients had previously received checkpoint inhibitors. Partial responses occurred in three dose-escalation patients: two with cutaneous melanoma and one with hepatocellular carcinoma. Peripheral TCRbeta sequencing aimed to test whether ivuxolimab altered TCR sequence diversity and caused clonal T-cell expansion. The paper describes the monotherapy dose-escalation part (N = 52 patients) of the phase I trial of ivuxolimab. Broad study findings and their caveats: Clonal expansion of both CD4+ and CD8+ blood T cells was observed from baseline to week 6 at doses 0.1 to 3.0 mg/kg. Low levels of normalized T-cell clonal expansion were also seen in some patients who did not respond. Partial responders in the 0.1-3.0 mg/kg groups had among the lowest normalized peripheral clonal expansion, especially among CD8+ T cells. Which antigens the clonally expanded peripheral T cells were specific for was not determined. After ivuxolimab, CD8+ T cells had more expanded clones than CD4+ T cells on average.

The trial excluded patients who had a history of autoimmune disease or who were on systemic immunosuppression. Peripheral blood for TCR sequencing was collected from all dose cohorts at baseline, on cycle 4 day 1, and on cycle 7 day 1. Samples were obtained from an open-label, multicenter, first-in-human phase I dose-escalation trial of ivuxolimab. Adults with locally advanced or metastatic head and neck squamous cell, hepatocellular, melanoma or renal cell carcinoma were enrolled in the trial. Before TCR sequencing, CD4+ and CD8+ T cells were separately sorted from peripheral blood. Looking up the germline V gene yields CDR1 SGHTA and CDR2 FQGNSA. The CDR3, cysteine through phenylalanine, is 15 amino acids long. Left in the record is the CDR3 DNA by itself, 45 bases read in frame from the first base. The trim is 1 base for V and 7 bases for J, with a gap of 13 bases between the germline ends. To sequence the TCRbeta CDR3 region, genomic DNA was isolated from the sorted cells. The immunoSEQ Assay was used to sequence the TCRbeta CDR3 regions. In TCRdb, the immuneACCESS table is reduced to in-frame sequences with V and J assigned. These tables do not hold every clone; where another copy was compared, an unresolved V gene accounts for under half, and the others remain unexplained. For this sample the table gives fewer than 65,000 clones, of which around 87% were detected only once. About 5.6% of the sample comes from the top ten.

This sequence uses TRBV7-2 and TRBJ1-4, with an unclear D gene assignment. The source is an adult with an advanced solid tumor such as melanoma, head and neck, liver or kidney cancer. The specimen comprised CD4+ or CD8+ T cells sorted from blood, sampled in a trial of the OX40 agonist ivuxolimab. The sequence in DNA is TGTGCCAGCAGCTTAGTGTGGGCAGTGGGTGAAAAACTGTTTTTT. Its coded protein is CASSLVWAVGEKLFF. Here the CDR3 is joined to the reference TRBV7-2 and TRBJ1-4 genes, and the full variable domain is: GAGVSQSPSNKVTEKGKDVELRCDPISGHTALYWYRQSLGQGLEFLIYFQGNSAPDKSGLPSDRFSAERTGGSVSTLTIQRTQQEDSAVYLCASSLVWAVGEKLFFGSGTQLSVL.